The rows below give T cell receptor beta chains drawn from one sample of a study of shared clonotypes between healthy human individuals. Libraries were prepared by immunoSEQ multiplex PCR; TCRdb keeps only in-frame clonotypes and omits some of them. The top ten hold 1.4% of the sample, which has about a million clones, about 80% seen once. Specimen: memory CD4+ T cells sorted from blood. All receptors derive from a man between 18 and 35 years old in good health. CDR3s include the opening cysteine and the closing phenylalanine or tryptophan. A D gene is named only where the DNA matches it firmly. Size values are once, few and many counts, or a class for expanded clones, and some rows have none.

v_call,j_call,d_call,clone_size,cdr3_aa,cdr3_nt
TRBV7-2,TRBJ2-1,TRBD2,-,CASSLATSGGYNEQFF,TGTGCCAGCAGCTTAGCGACTAGCGGGGGGTACAATGAGCAGTTCTTC
TRBV5-1,TRBJ2-7,TRBD1,-,CASSTGQGSFEQYF,TGCGCCAGCAGCACCGGACAGGGGTCTTTTGAGCAGTACTTC
TRBV18,TRBJ2-1,-,-,CASSPGVENNEQFF,TGTGCCAGCTCACCAGGGGTGGAGAACAATGAGCAGTTCTTC
TRBV10-3,TRBJ2-7,TRBD1,-,CAISESTPGQGHYEQYF,TGTGCCATCAGTGAGTCGACGCCGGGACAGGGGCACTACGAGCAGTACTTC
TRBV29-1,TRBJ2-3,TRBD1,-,CSAYRDRGCTDTQYF,TGCAGCGCCTACCGGGACAGGGGTTGTACAGATACGCAGTATTTT
TRBV30,TRBJ1-1,TRBD1,few,CAWSGTGNTEAFF,TGTGCCTGGAGTGGGACAGGGAACACTGAAGCTTTCTTT
TRBV11-2,TRBJ1-2,-,-,CASSLIWGGYTF,TGTGCCAGCAGCTTAATTTGGGGTGGCTACACCTTC
TRBV29-1,TRBJ2-3,TRBD1,-,CSVGGTGGPDTQYF,TGCAGCGTAGGAGGGACAGGGGGACCAGATACGCAGTATTTT
TRBV11-2,TRBJ1-4,TRBD1,-,CASSSDRGGKLFF,TGTGCCAGCAGCTCGGACAGGGGAGGGAAACTGTTTTTT
TRBV30,TRBJ1-4,-,many,CAWSPAGFREKLFF,TGTGCCTGGAGCCCCGCAGGGTTTCGGGAAAAACTGTTTTTT
TRBV5-1,TRBJ2-1,-,-,CASSFPLGTENEQFF,TGCGCCAGCAGCTTCCCTTTGGGTACCGAGAATGAGCAGTTCTTC
TRBV7-2,TRBJ2-1,TRBD2,-,CASSSGTSLVPYNEQFF,TGTGCCAGCAGCTCCGGGACTAGTTTAGTCCCCTACAATGAGCAGTTCTTC
TRBV6-1,TRBJ1-5,-,-,CASSAGYGNQPQHF,TGTGCCAGCAGTGCCGGTTACGGCAATCAGCCCCAGCATTTT
TRBV6-6,TRBJ2-5,-,-,CASSGVGLQETQYF,TGTGCCAGCTCAGGAGTGGGCCTGCAAGAGACCCAGTACTTC
TRBV30,TRBJ2-1,-,-,CAWSMGVKQMSSYNEQFF,TGTGCCTGGAGTATGGGTGTAAAGCAAATGAGCTCCTACAATGAGCAGTTCTTC
TRBV27,TRBJ1-3,TRBD1,once,CASSLGTGGNTIYF,TGTGCCAGCAGTTTAGGGACAGGGGGAAACACCATATATTTT
TRBV5-8,TRBJ2-7,-,-,CASNLQTNSEQYF,TGTGCCAGTAACCTCCAGACAAATTCCGAGCAGTACTTC
TRBV4-3,TRBJ2-5,-,-,CASSQTPGGRGRRQETQYF,TGCGCCAGCAGCCAAACCCCCGGGGGCCGCGGGAGAAGGCAAGAGACCCAGTACTTC
TRBV6-6,TRBJ2-7,TRBD2,-,CASTLAGSSYEQYF,TGTGCCAGCACTTTAGCGGGAAGCTCCTACGAGCAGTACTTC
TRBV18,TRBJ2-5,TRBD2,-,CASSTSGGLSETQYF,TGTGCCAGCTCAACTAGCGGGGGGTTGTCCGAGACCCAGTACTTC
TRBV4-1,TRBJ1-2,TRBD1,-,CASSRDRGSYGYTF,TGCGCCAGCAGCCGGGACAGGGGAAGCTATGGCTACACCTTC
TRBV5-4,TRBJ1-4,-,-,CASSLDQGREVEKLFF,TGTGCCAGCAGCTTGGATCAAGGCAGGGAGGTTGAAAAACTGTTTTTT
TRBV6-1,TRBJ2-7,-,-,CASSEVGNPKSYEQYF,TGTGCCAGCAGTGAAGTTGGGAACCCCAAGTCCTACGAGCAGTACTTC
TRBV5-4,TRBJ1-1,-,few,CASSLDGGRNTEAFF,TGTGCCAGCAGCTTGGACGGGGGGCGGAACACTGAAGCTTTCTTT
TRBV6-1,TRBJ2-7,-,-,CASTQGRAYEQYF,TGTGCCAGCACCCAGGGGAGAGCCTACGAGCAGTACTTC
TRBV28,TRBJ2-5,TRBD2,-,CASSLATSGARETQYF,TGTGCCAGCAGTTTAGCGACTAGCGGGGCACGAGAGACCCAGTACTTC
TRBV11-2,TRBJ2-7,TRBD1,-,CASSYRQGPYEQYF,TGTGCCAGCAGCTATCGACAGGGGCCCTACGAGCAGTACTTC
TRBV10-1,TRBJ2-7,-,-,CASSGGTGNSYEQYF,TGCGCCAGCAGTGGAGGAACAGGGAACTCCTACGAGCAGTACTTC
TRBV15,TRBJ1-2,TRBD1,-,CATSIQGAGYGYTF,TGTGCCACCAGCATTCAGGGGGCTGGATATGGCTACACCTTC
TRBV28,TRBJ2-7,TRBD1,few,CASRPPDRGPDEQYF,TGTGCCAGCAGGCCACCGGACAGGGGGCCAGACGAGCAGTACTTC
TRBV23-1,TRBJ1-2,-,-,CASSQSGRAAGYTF,TGCGCCAGCAGTCAATCTGGACGGGCGGCTGGCTACACCTTC
TRBV5-8,TRBJ2-2,TRBD1,-,CASRDRGQVSGELFF,TGTGCCAGCAGGGACAGGGGGCAAGTTTCCGGGGAGCTGTTTTTT
TRBV30,TRBJ1-6,-,-,CAWRRDLGNNSPLHF,TGTGCCTGGAGGAGAGATCTAGGAAATAATTCACCCCTCCACTTT
TRBV9,TRBJ2-2,TRBD1,-,CASTGTANTGELFF,TGTGCCAGCACCGGGACAGCTAACACCGGGGAGCTGTTTTTT
TRBV6-5,TRBJ2-7,-,-,CASSLGPDEQYF,TGTGCCAGCAGTTTAGGACCGGACGAGCAGTACTTC
TRBV11-1,TRBJ2-2,-,-,CASSLGGPNTGELFF,TGTGCCAGCAGCCTTGGGGGGCCCAACACCGGGGAGCTGTTTTTT
TRBV7-9,TRBJ2-5,-,once,CASSFGQMETQYF,TGTGCCAGCAGCTTTGGACAGATGGAGACCCAGTACTTC
TRBV7-2,TRBJ2-7,TRBD2,once,CASSRLADSYEQYF,TGTGCCAGCAGCCGACTAGCGGACTCCTACGAGCAGTACTTC
TRBV30,TRBJ1-5,-,-,CAWSVGGQGNQPQHF,TGTGCCTGGAGTGTAGGGGGGCAGGGCAATCAGCCCCAGCATTTT
TRBV20-1,TRBJ1-1,-,-,CSGRRNTEAFF,TGCAGTGGACGAAGAAACACTGAAGCTTTCTTT
TRBV6-1,TRBJ2-2,-,-,CASSEHVAGELFF,TGTGCCAGCAGTGAACACGTCGCCGGGGAGCTGTTTTTT
TRBV6-5,TRBJ1-2,-,-,CASSPRASRGYTF,TGTGCCAGCAGTCCCCGGGCCTCAAGGGGCTACACCTTC
TRBV7-8,TRBJ2-3,-,-,CASGAGAGWDTQYF,TGTGCCAGCGGGGCGGGGGCCGGGTGGGATACGCAGTATTTT
TRBV29-1,TRBJ2-1,-,-,CSVPRPGGTRGEQFF,TGCAGCGTTCCGCGGCCTGGCGGGACGCGGGGTGAGCAGTTCTTC
TRBV30,TRBJ1-5,TRBD1,-,CAWTTGGGQPQHF,TGTGCCTGGACCACAGGGGGCGGTCAGCCCCAGCATTTT
TRBV5-5,TRBJ2-7,TRBD1,-,CASSLGTGGFYEQYF,TGTGCCAGCAGCTTAGGGACAGGGGGATTCTACGAGCAGTACTTC
TRBV27,TRBJ2-7,-,-,CASSTGHYEQYF,TGTGCCAGCAGTACAGGGCACTACGAGCAGTACTTC
TRBV5-1,TRBJ1-1,TRBD1,-,CASSKRKGAGNTEAFF,TGCGCCAGCAGCAAGCGTAAGGGGGCCGGGAACACTGAAGCTTTCTTT
TRBV2,TRBJ1-4,-,-,CASSSAGVENEKLFF,TGTGCCAGCAGCTCTGCAGGGGTGGAAAATGAAAAACTGTTTTTT
TRBV30,TRBJ2-5,-,-,CAWSLRGGRETQYF,TGTGCCTGGAGTCTGAGGGGGGGCCGGGAGACCCAGTACTTC
TRBV11-1,TRBJ1-1,TRBD1,once,CASSLDRDRNTEAFF,TGTGCCAGCAGCTTAGATCGGGACAGGAACACTGAAGCTTTCTTT
TRBV4-3,TRBJ2-1,TRBD2,many,CASSQVGSGRGEQFF,TGCGCCAGCAGCCAAGTAGGTAGCGGGAGAGGCGAGCAGTTCTTC
TRBV7-9,TRBJ2-5,-,medium-sized,CASSLLETQYF,TGTGCCAGCAGCCTCCTGGAGACCCAGTACTTC